This T cell receptor beta chain derives from a study of naive and memory T cell subsets. Regarding the study as a whole: Over 85% of naive TCR sequences appeared only once, unlike memory subsets. Gini index rose across naive, CM, EM and EMRA in CD4 and CD8. Especially in CD8 cells, naive repertoires contained a few larger clonotypes, possibly CD45RA-re-expressing memory cells. A clonotype means one alpha or beta sequence, not an alpha/beta pair.

The beta constant-region primer was an equimolar mix of two oligonucleotides covering TRBC1 and TRBC2. Four rounds of PCR amplified the ligated cDNA using nested alpha and beta constant-region primers plus SP2. The cDNA 3' end received a ligated single-stranded oligonucleotide carrying the SP2 primer and a 12-nucleotide UMI. TCRdb reprocessed the UMI-ligation and nested PCR reads with MiXCR, giving one entry per CDR3 protein. The table has tens of thousands of distinct CDR3 sequences, around 11% seen once; the top ten hold 0.13%. As concerns this clonotype: Its cognate antigen is unknown. At one end, the junction sequence differs from germline, possibly due to a read error.

The V gene's germline CDR1 is SQVTM and CDR2 ANQGSEA. This CDR3 has 13 amino acids. J is TRBJ1-1 and V is TRBV29-1; D is undetermined. Sequenced input: naive CD4+ T cells from blood. The TCR sequence derives from a human donor in good health. Written as DNA, the CDR3 is TGCAGCGTTGAAGCTGGGCTGAAAACTGAAGCTTTCTTT. Residues: CSVEAGLKTEAFF.